The 21 T cell receptor beta chains presented below share a single source sample, sequenced in a study of cytomegalovirus exposure and HLA in healthy donors. Primers included in the PCR were 60 Vbeta and 13 Jbeta primers. Sequencing used immunoSEQ multiplex PCR; TCRdb keeps in-frame clones, though not all of them. The profile shows some 190,000 clones, more than 65% of them singletons. Sequencing was performed on PBMCs. These receptors originate from a woman aged 25 to 45 in good health and CMV-seropositive.

Turning to this clone: The junction departs from the called germline gene at one end, perhaps through a read error. The same CDR3 also results from other DNA sequences found in this sample. This chain joins TRBV5-6 and TRBJ2-2; TRBD1 matches at 8 bases. This CDR3 is built from 16 residues. The V gene's germline CDR1 is SGHDT and CDR2 YYEEEE. CDR3 amino acids: CASSLMTGANTGELFF. CDR3 DNA: TGTGCCAGCAGCTTGATGACAGGGGCGAACACCGGGGAGCTGTTTTTC.

The J gene is TRBJ2-7, the V gene TRBV28; 8 bases match TRBD1. The V and J ends lost 10 bases and 5 bases, in that order; junction bases with no gene match: 13. CDR3 length: 14 residues. Germline assignment: CDR1 MDHEN and CDR2 SYDVKM. CDR3 in amino acids: CATNYQGASHEQYF. In nucleotides, the CDR3 is TGTGCCACCAATTACCAGGGGGCGTCTCACGAGCAGTACTTC.

The V call is TRBV30, the J call TRBJ2-3; tentative D call: TRBD2 (6 bases). CDR1 is GTSNPN and CDR2 is SVGIG in the germline V gene (reference sequence). V was shortened by 5 bases and J by 0 bases, with 9 bases between the two germline ends. The length of the CDR3 is 13 residues. DNA for the CDR3: TGTGCCTGGTCAGGGACTAGCACAGATACGCAGTATTTT. The encoded protein is CAWSGTSTDTQYF.

This clone was found once. The chain employs TRBV7-3 and TRBJ2-3; TRBD2 aligns across 13 bases. Germline assignment: CDR1 SGHTA and CDR2 FQGTGA. The trim removed 4 bases at V and 4 bases at J, leaving 2 bases unmatched. CDR3 length equals 15 residues. As DNA, the CDR3 is TGTGCCAGCAGCTATACTAGCGGGGGGGCAGATACGCAGTATTTT. It yields the protein CASSYTSGGADTQYF.

The V call is TRBV7-2, the J call TRBJ1-5; a possible D gene is TRBD1 (6 bases). The CDR3 extends over 15 amino acids. In germline, CDR1 is SGHTA, CDR2 FQGNSA. V was clipped by 7 bases and J by 6 bases, with 19 bases between them. CDR3 sequence: CASNSQGLKVQPQHF. DNA for the CDR3: TGTGCCAGCAACTCTCAGGGGCTGAAAGTTCAGCCCCAGCATTTT.

The chain joins TRBV12-5 to TRBJ1-2, with 9 bases identical to TRBD1. CDR3 length: 17 amino acids. Germline-derived CDR1 and CDR2 are LGHNT and FRNRAP. V was clipped by 6 bases and J by 3 bases; unmatched bases: 14. DNA for the CDR3: TGTGCTAGTGGCCGTAACAGGGGGCTTGCGTTAGACTATGGCTACACCTTC. It is translated as CASGRNRGLALDYGYTF.

This clone was found a few times. The rearrangement uses TRBV19 and TRBJ2-7; D is possibly TRBD2 (6 bases). The CDR3 sequence is 14 residues long. V dropped 1 base and J dropped 3 bases, with 10 bases sitting between them. The germline V gene has CDR1 LNHDA and CDR2 SQIVND (reference sequence). The DNA for the CDR3 is TGTGCCAGTAGTATAGGGGGACTTGTCTACGAGCAGTACTTC. Amino acid sequence: CASSIGGLVYEQYF.

This chain uses TRBV4-3 with TRBJ1-2; D is ambiguous. The CDR3 is 15 amino acids. Germline loops: CDR1 LGHNA, CDR2 YSLEER. With 3 bases removed from V and 5 bases from J, the gap between germline ends came to 16 bases. The CDR3 DNA sequence: TGCGCCAGCAGCCATCCTGGCGGAAGTAATTATGGCTACACCTTC. Residues: CASSHPGGSNYGYTF.

V usage is TRBV28 and J usage is TRBJ2-7, with D perhaps TRBD1 (6 bases). The CDR3 has 13 amino acids. Germline CDR1 is MDHEN and CDR2 is SYDVKM. Trimming took 3 bases from V and 4 from J, leaving 10 bases between them. CDR3 region: CASSLPGAYEQYF. Written as DNA, the CDR3 is TGTGCCAGCAGTTTGCCAGGGGCTTACGAGCAGTACTTC.

A remark on this clone: At one boundary the junction diverges from the germline segment, which might be a read error. The V call is TRBV7-9, the J call TRBJ1-2; 11 nucleotides agree with TRBD1. This CDR3 spans 15 amino acids. Per germline, CDR1 SEHNR and CDR2 FQNEAQ (reference sequence). The CDR3 DNA follows: TGTTCCAGCAGCCTGTGGACAGGGGGCGCCGGTGGCTACACCTTC. It specifies CSSSLWTGGAGGYTF.

The V and J genes are TRBV30 and TRBJ2-7; TRBD1 matches at 10 bases. Germline loops: CDR1 GTSNPN, CDR2 SVGIG (reference sequence). Trimming took 4 bases from V and 6 from J; bases not matched to a gene: 6. CDR3 size: 13 residues. Written as DNA, the CDR3 is TGTGCCTGGACCTCCCGGGACAGGGGCGAGCAGTACTTC. Its translation: CAWTSRDRGEQYF.

J is TRBJ1-4 and V is TRBV4-2; D not certain. V lost 0 bases and J 16 bases, leaving 21 bases between the germline ends. The V gene's germline CDR1 is LGHNA and CDR2 YNFKEQ. The CDR3 is 15 residues long. CDR3 sequence: CASSQDQRAPQRWFF. The CDR3 coding sequence is TGTGCCAGCAGCCAAGATCAGAGGGCCCCCCAAAGATGGTTTTTT.

About this clone: The junction and the germline gene differ at one end; a read error may be behind it. V gene TRBV11-3 combines with J gene TRBJ1-6; D might be TRBD1 (5 bases). CDR1 SGHNT and CDR2 YENEEA come from the germline V gene. This CDR3 has 15 residues. The CDR3 here is CASNLEGQMHSPLHF. Here the CDR3 DNA reads TGTGCCAGCAACTTAGAGGGGCAGATGCATTCACCCCTCCACTTT.

The chain has TRBV28 and TRBJ1-2; D possibly corresponds to TRBD1 (5 bases). The CDR3 has 11 residues. The V gene lost 6 bases and the J gene lost 7 bases, with 9 bases spanning the gap. Germline values: CDR1 MDHEN, CDR2 SYDVKM. The CDR3 DNA sequence: TGTGCCAGCAGCAACAGGCTTGGCTACACCTTC. Residues: CASSNRLGYTF.

The genes are TRBV7-2 and TRBJ2-1; 11 bases align to TRBD2. Per the germline V gene, CDR1 is SGHTA and CDR2 is FQGNSA. J gave up 7 bases and V 3 bases, and 8 bases lay outside the gene matches. This CDR3 has 16 residues. The CDR3 DNA reads as TGTGCCAGCAGCTTTCAAAGCCTAGCGGGGGGTAATGAGCAGTTCTTC. It codes for CASSFQSLAGGNEQFF.

The CDR3 here is CASRDTYNEQFF. The CDR3 nucleotides read TGTGCCAGCAGAGACACTTACAATGAGCAGTTCTTC. The chain has TRBV6-5 and TRBJ2-1; D not certain. The CDR3 runs to 12 residues. Trimming removed 6 bases at V and 4 bases at J, with 7 bases between. Per germline, CDR1 MNHEY and CDR2 SVGAGI.

The chain carries TRBV7-9 and TRBJ1-4; TRBD1 aligns across 7 bases. Germline assignment: CDR1 SEHNR and CDR2 FQNEAQ (reference sequence). Unmatched junction bases numbered 4, after V lost 3 bases and J lost 3 bases. CDR3 length equals 15 residues. CDR3 sequence (DNA): TGTGCCAGCAGCTTCCCCGGGACAGCTAATGAAAAACTGTTTTTT. This gives the protein CASSFPGTANEKLFF.

The chain couples TRBV27 to TRBJ2-7, with 10 bases that match TRBD2. The CDR3 extends over 19 amino acids. J lost 4 bases, V lost 6 bases, and 21 bases had no gene match. Germline V gene data show CDR1 as MNHEY and CDR2 as SMNVEV (reference sequence). DNA for the CDR3: TGTGCCAGCAGCTGGGTGCGGCAGGTGAGCGGGGGGGCCATATACGAGCAGTACTTC. Protein: CASSWVRQVSGGAIYEQYF.

The genes are TRBV6-5 and TRBJ2-3; TRBD2 matches 7 bases. Trimming took 4 bases from V and 0 from J; bases not matched to a gene: 7. The V gene's germline CDR1 is MNHEY and CDR2 SVGAGI. The CDR3 runs 16 residues. The CDR3 bases are TGTGCCAGCAGTTTAGTAGCGGGCACTAGCACAGATACGCAGTATTTT. Amino acid sequence: CASSLVAGTSTDTQYF.

This rearrangement joins TRBV13 to TRBJ2-7; possible D gene TRBD1, 5 bases. This CDR3 contains 16 residues. Germline loops: CDR1 PRHDT, CDR2 FYEKMQ (reference sequence). V shed 0 bases and J shed 1 base, with 13 bases lying between them. The CDR3 region is CASSLGYRTNSYEQYF. The CDR3 DNA reads TGTGCCAGCAGCTTAGGATACAGGACCAATTCCTACGAGCAGTACTTC.

V usage is TRBV7-9 and J usage is TRBJ1-1, with 9 bases identical to TRBD1. J gave up 3 bases and V 4 bases, and 6 bases lay outside the gene matches. Germline CDR1 SEHNR, CDR2 FQNEAQ (reference sequence). This CDR3 region has 15 residues. The CDR3 loop is CASSSIQGAYTEAFF. The CDR3 DNA sequence: TGTGCCAGCAGCTCCATACAGGGGGCTTACACTGAAGCTTTCTTT.